Shown below are 28 T cell receptor beta chains from a single sample sequenced in a study of beta chain features in type 1 diabetes. Sequencing targeted expressed TCRB transcripts, as all isolated RNA had been reverse transcribed. Assay: immunoSEQ multiplex PCR; the TCRdb copy retains only in-frame clones and omits some. This sample yields 300,000 to 350,000 clones, of which roughly 14% are seen a single time; roughly 0.016% belongs to the top ten. The study's findings and limits: Significant though moderate, a shortening of TCRB CDR3s appeared in all four CD4+ subsets of Type 1 diabetes patients.

Antigens for these TCRs are unknown. The sequenced material came from naive CD4+ T cells from blood. The receptors stem from a young woman with type 1 diabetes.

This clone was observed a few times. J is TRBJ2-6 and V is TRBV28; D remains ambiguous. There are 15 residues in the CDR3. From germline, CDR1 is MDHEN and CDR2 SYDVKM. Trimming took off 10 bases at V and 0 bases at J, with 13 bases between the two ends. The DNA for the CDR3 is TGTGCCACCCTCCGTCGGTCCTCTGGGGCCAACGTCCTGACTTTC. The encoded protein is CATLRRSSGANVLTF.

This clone was counted only a few times. The chain employs TRBV9 and TRBJ2-1; tentatively, D is TRBD2 (5 bases). This CDR3 contains 15 residues. The germline V and J ends were trimmed by 1 base and 9 bases, with 17 bases remaining between them. The germline CDR1 and CDR2 sequences are SGDLS and YYNGEE. The DNA for the CDR3 is TGTGCCAGCAGCGTACCTAGCCACCCTACAAGTGAGCAGTTCTTC. It encodes CASSVPSHPTSEQFF. Complete variable domain (other parts from reference TRBV9 and TRBJ2-1): DSGVTQTPKHLITATGQRVTLRCSPRSGDLSVYWYQQSLDQGLQFLIQYYNGEERAKGNILERFSAQQFPDLHSELNLSSLELGDSALYFCASSVPSHPTSEQFFGPGTRLTVL.

This chain links TRBV19 with TRBJ2-1; 10 bases align to TRBD2. The length of the CDR3 is 15 residues. J lost 3 bases, V lost 7 bases, and 6 bases had no gene match. Per the germline V gene, CDR1 is LNHDA and CDR2 is SQIVND (reference sequence). The CDR3 spells CASIPTSGNYNEQFF. The CDR3 DNA reads as TGTGCCAGTATTCCAACTAGCGGGAACTACAATGAGCAGTTCTTC.

The sample holds a few counts of this clone. V usage is TRBV6-5 and J usage is TRBJ2-7; unclear D gene. Trimming left V 2 bases short and J 3 bases short, with 14 bases between. Germline V lookup: CDR1 MNHEY, CDR2 SVGAGI. This CDR3 comprises 15 residues. The CDR3, as DNA: TGTGCCAGCAGTTACAGCGCCAGTTATGGCTACGAGCAGTACGTC. Amino acids: CASSYSASYGYEQYV.

The V and J genes are TRBV30 and TRBJ2-7; a possible D gene is TRBD1 (5 bases). This CDR3 has 13 amino acids. CDR1 is GTSNPN, CDR2 SVGIG, per germline (reference sequence). V dropped 0 bases and J dropped 2 bases, with 8 bases sitting between them. CDR3 nucleotides: TGTGCCTGGAGTGTACAGGTGACCTACGAGCAGTACTTC. Encoded protein: CAWSVQVTYEQYF.

Only a few counts were recorded for this clone. This rearrangement joins TRBV28 to TRBJ1-3; D is ambiguous. The V gene lost 6 bases and the J gene lost 2 bases, with 11 bases spanning the gap. CDR3 size: 14 residues. Germline V lookup: CDR1 MDHEN, CDR2 SYDVKM. CDR3 protein: CASSGGGTGNTIYF. Written as DNA, the CDR3 is TGTGCCAGCAGCGGAGGAGGCACTGGAAACACCATATATTTT.

With regard to this clone: The junction does not match germline at one end; this may be a read error. This sequence joins TRBV28 and TRBJ1-2; D is uncertain. Germline-derived CDR1 and CDR2 are MDHEN and SYDVKM. The CDR3 is 9 residues long. The CDR3 region has the DNA TGTGCCTTACGAGGCTGCGGCGCCTTC. Amino acid sequence: CALRGCGAF.

This chain's CDR3 is CASSAGQGHYEQYF. The CDR3, as DNA: TGCGCCAGCAGCGCGGGACAGGGGCACTACGAGCAGTACTTC. The chain couples TRBV5-1 to TRBJ2-7; 10 bases map to TRBD1. Germline trimming cut 4 bases from V and 3 bases from J; bases unmatched to any gene: 4. The CDR3 consists of 14 residues. Germline V gives CDR1 SGHRS, CDR2 YFSETQ. Full variable domain (remainder filled in from reference TRBV5-1 and TRBJ2-7): KAGVTQTPRYLIKTRGQQVTLSCSPISGHRSVSWYQQTPGQGLQFLFEYFSETQRNKGNFPGRFSGRQFSNSRSEMNVSTLELGDSALYLCASSAGQGHYEQYFGPGTRLTVT.

The rearrangement joins TRBV18 to TRBJ2-7, with a tentative D call TRBD1 (6 bases). Looked up from germline, CDR1 is KGHSH and CDR2 is LQKENI. The V end lost 2 bases, the J end lost 2 bases, and 7 bases lay between the germline ends. This CDR3 is built from 13 residues. This chain's CDR3 is CASSPEGAYEQYV. The CDR3 bases are TGTGCCAGCTCACCAGAGGGGGCCTACGAGCAGTACGTC.

This clone turned up a few times. Germline and junction disagree at one end, which may indicate a read error. The J gene is TRBJ1-2, the V gene TRBV5-6; D uncertain. The CDR3 runs to 15 residues. Germline V gene sequence: CDR1 SGHDT, CDR2 YYEEEE. The CDR3: CASSSGGGINYGYTF. CDR3 coding DNA: TGTGCCAGCAGCTCTGGCGGAGGAATAAACTACGGCTACACCTTC.

This clone has more than one count but fewer than ten. The rearrangement links TRBV11-2 to TRBJ2-5, with TRBD2 matching 10 bases. The CDR3 is 14 residues long. Germline trimming cut 3 bases from V and 5 bases from J; bases unmatched to any gene: 3. Germline assignment: CDR1 SGHAT and CDR2 FQNNGV. CDR3 in amino acids: CASSLEAGGETQYF. DNA for the CDR3: TGTGCCAGCAGCTTGGAAGCGGGAGGGGAGACCCAGTACTTC.

This clone showed up just a few times. The chain has TRBV9 and TRBJ2-1; 14 positions agree with TRBD2. There are 16 residues in the CDR3. V dropped 7 bases and J dropped 2; count of bases not matched to a gene: 5. Germline loops: CDR1 SGDLS, CDR2 YYNGEE. CDR3 sequence reads: CASSGLAGGPYNEQFF. Written as DNA, the CDR3 is TGTGCCAGCTCCGGACTAGCGGGAGGACCCTACAATGAGCAGTTCTTC. Variable domain in full (rest from reference TRBV9 and TRBJ2-1): DSGVTQTPKHLITATGQRVTLRCSPRSGDLSVYWYQQSLDQGLQFLIQYYNGEERAKGNILERFSAQQFPDLHSELNLSSLELGDSALYFCASSGLAGGPYNEQFFGPGTRLTVL.

CDR3 amino acids: CSVEEGRGNTEAFF. The CDR3 bases are TGCAGCGTTGAAGAAGGCCGGGGGAACACTGAAGCTTTCTTT. The rearrangement joins TRBV29-1 to TRBJ1-1; D remains ambiguous. Trimming stripped 0 bases from V and 1 base from J, with 9 bases between. Germline V gene data show CDR1 as SQVTM and CDR2 as ANQGSEA. This CDR3 has 14 residues.

The chain has TRBV2 and TRBJ1-5; D perhaps matches TRBD1 (5 bases). The ends were cut back, 3 bases at V and 6 bases at J, with 9 bases in the middle. This CDR3 is built from 13 residues. Germline values: CDR1 SNHLY, CDR2 FYNNEI. The CDR3 bases are TGTGCCAGCAGTGAGGGAGGGACTCAGCCCCAGCATTTT. It yields the protein CASSEGGTQPQHF.

The V call is TRBV7-8, the J call TRBJ2-1; D may be TRBD2 (6 bases). V dropped 5 bases and J dropped 0 bases, with 17 bases sitting between them. Germline V gene sequence: CDR1 SGHVS, CDR2 FQNEAQ. This CDR3 has 17 residues. The CDR3 DNA follows: TGTGCCAGCAGCCCCCCCCGCGGGGCTAGCTCCTACAATGAGCAGTTCTTC. Translating gives CASSPPRGASSYNEQFF.

CDR3 nucleotides: TGTGCCAGCTCCTTTGGGCGAGTGGCCTACGAGCAGTACGTC. This encodes CASSFGRVAYEQYV. The J gene is TRBJ2-7, the V gene TRBV9; D gene uncertain. The germline V gene has CDR1 SGDLS and CDR2 YYNGEE. CDR3 size: 14 residues. Trimming took off 7 bases at V and 2 bases at J, with 16 bases between the two ends.

The V gene is TRBV11-2, the J gene TRBJ2-3; 9 bases align to TRBD1. CDR3 length: 16 amino acids. V trimming: 3 bases; J trimming: 6 bases; junction bases outside the gene matches: 10. The V gene's germline CDR1 is SGHAT and CDR2 FQNNGV. The CDR3 DNA reads as TGTGCCAGCAGCTTCCAACCGGGACAGGGACTGGATACGCAGTATTTT. It yields the protein CASSFQPGQGLDTQYF.

The chain carries TRBV5-6 and TRBJ1-5; no definite D call. V was pared by 4 bases and J by 0 bases, with 8 bases between. Per germline, CDR1 SGHDT and CDR2 YYEEEE. The CDR3 runs to 14 residues. The CDR3 loop reads CASSRKNSNQPQHF. In DNA, the CDR3 is TGTGCCAGCAGCCGTAAAAATAGCAATCAGCCCCAGCATTTT.

The chain employs TRBV11-2 and TRBJ2-5, with D possibly matching TRBD1 (5 bases). Per the germline V gene, CDR1 is SGHAT and CDR2 is FQNNGV. The CDR3 spans 16 residues. The V gene lost 5 bases and the J gene lost 5 bases, with 21 bases spanning the gap. CDR3 region: CASSPDRPHGVETQYF. For the CDR3, the DNA is TGTGCCAGCAGCCCCGACAGACCACATGGGGTGGAGACCCAGTACTTC. Looking up the rest from reference TRBV11-2 and TRBJ2-5 gives the full variable domain: EAGVAQSPRYKIIEKRQSVAFWCNPISGHATLYWYQQILGQGPKLLIQFQNNGVVDDSQLPKDRFSAERLKGVDSTLKIQPAKLEDSAVYLCASSPDRPHGVETQYFGPGTRLLVL.

This clone was observed a handful of times. The chain uses TRBV25-1 and TRBJ1-1, with a tentative D call TRBD1 (5 bases). Germline-derived CDR1 and CDR2 are MGHDK and SYGVNS. The ends were cut back, 7 bases at V and 5 bases at J, with 14 bases in the middle. The CDR3 extends over 13 amino acids. In DNA form, the CDR3 reads TGTGCCAGCACGGTTTCAGGGTTGACTGAAGCTTTCTTT. Translation: CASTVSGLTEAFF.

The chain uses TRBV20-1 and TRBJ2-1, with D possibly TRBD2 on 5 matching bases. This CDR3 has 11 residues. The V gene's germline CDR1 is DFQATT and CDR2 SNEGSKA (reference sequence). V was cut by 3 bases and J by 12 bases, with 12 bases left in between. CDR3 sequence (DNA): TGCAGTGCTAGCCGAAGGACTGGGCAGTTCTTC. Translated: CSASRRTGQFF.

The CDR3 DNA reads as TGTGCCAGCAGTCCAGGGGGTTCCTACGAGCAGTACTTC. Translating it yields CASSPGGSYEQYF. The rearrangement uses TRBV28 and TRBJ2-7; TRBD1 agrees at 7 bases. The CDR3 has 13 amino acids. V lost 5 bases and J lost 1; bases outside the gene matches: 2. Germline CDR1 and CDR2: MDHEN and SYDVKM.

Only a few counts were recorded for this clone. V gene TRBV21-1 combines with J gene TRBJ2-7; the table's D call of TRBD2 was not tested on the DNA. TRBV21-1 is labeled a pseudogene. The CDR3 loop spans 15 amino acids. The CDR3, as DNA: TGTGCCAGCAGAGCAACGGTCCGAAAACACTACGAGCAGTACGTC. This sequence encodes CASRATVRKHYEQYV.

This chain uses TRBV25-1 with TRBJ2-6; D gene uncertain. The ends were cut back, 1 base at V and 4 bases at J, with 11 bases in the middle. Germline V lookup: CDR1 MGHDK, CDR2 SYGVNS. CDR3 length: 16 residues. The CDR3 DNA sequence: TGTGCCAGCAGTGAATTGGCGGCCACAGGGGCCAACGTCCTGACTTTC. This codes for CASSELAATGANVLTF.

The genes are TRBV30 and TRBJ2-1; 12 nucleotides agree with TRBD2. V trimming: 4 bases; J trimming: 5 bases; junction bases outside the gene matches: 6. The CDR3 spans 15 residues. Germline CDR1 is GTSNPN and CDR2 is SVGIG (reference sequence). The CDR3 is CAWIPWTSGDNEQFF. The CDR3 nucleotides read TGTGCCTGGATACCCTGGACTAGCGGGGACAATGAGCAGTTCTTC.

The V and J genes are TRBV19 and TRBJ1-1; perhaps TRBD1 as D (5 bases). From germline, CDR1 is LNHDA and CDR2 SQIVND (reference sequence). This CDR3 region has 16 residues. Trimming stripped 6 bases from V and 0 bases from J, with 17 bases between. The CDR3 DNA is TGTGCCAGTAGCCATGACAGTCGCCGCTTGAACACTGAAGCTTTCTTT. This codes for CASSHDSRRLNTEAFF.

The gene calls are TRBV5-1 and TRBJ2-1; maybe TRBD2 (5 bases). The germline CDR1 and CDR2 sequences are SGHRS and YFSETQ. The V end lost 4 bases, the J end lost 8 bases, and 22 bases lay between the germline ends. The CDR3 covers 16 residues. CDR3 DNA: TGCGCCAGCAGCCCCGAGGGCTCGACTACGACGGATGAGCAGTTCTTC. Protein: CASSPEGSTTTDEQFF.

The chain couples TRBV6-5 to TRBJ2-7, with a tentative D call TRBD2 (5 bases). Germline V gives CDR1 MNHEY, CDR2 SVGAGI. This CDR3 is 13 amino acids long. Trimming removed 6 bases from V and 2 bases from J, with 11 bases in between. The CDR3 sequence is CASRGPAAYEQYF. As DNA, the CDR3 is TGTGCCAGCAGAGGGCCAGCGGCCTACGAGCAGTACTTC.